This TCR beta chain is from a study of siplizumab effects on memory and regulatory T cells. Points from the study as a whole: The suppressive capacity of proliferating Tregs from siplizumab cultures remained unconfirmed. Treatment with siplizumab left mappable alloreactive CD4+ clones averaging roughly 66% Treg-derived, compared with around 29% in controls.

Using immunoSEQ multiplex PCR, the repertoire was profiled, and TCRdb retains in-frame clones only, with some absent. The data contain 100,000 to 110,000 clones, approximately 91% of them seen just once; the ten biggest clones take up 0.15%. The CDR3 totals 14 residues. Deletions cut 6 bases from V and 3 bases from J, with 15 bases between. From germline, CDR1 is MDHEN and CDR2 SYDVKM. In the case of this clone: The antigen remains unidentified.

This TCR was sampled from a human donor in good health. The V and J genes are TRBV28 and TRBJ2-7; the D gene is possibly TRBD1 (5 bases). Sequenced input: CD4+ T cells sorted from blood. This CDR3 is CASSSSRALYEQYF. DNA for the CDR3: TGTGCCAGCAGCTCAAGCAGGGCACTCTACGAGCAGTACTTC.